Detailed here is one TCR beta chain. Antigen: not known. TCRdb processed the RT-PCR reads anew with MiXCR; each CDR3 protein has one entry. The repertoire holds approximately 200,000 distinct CDR3 sequences, 13% to 15% seen once, with under 30% in the top ten. The data originate from a study of response to subunit inactivated influenza vaccine. Whole-study results and caveats: Seasonal influenza vaccination, on each occasion, was suggested by the authors to recruit few new T cells.

Trimming cost V 0 bases and J 5 bases, with 15 bases left between them. The CDR3 is made up of 16 amino acids. Per the germline V gene, CDR1 is LGHNA and CDR2 is YSLEER. Sequencing was performed on CD8+ T cells sorted from PBMCs, taken roughly 5 days after vaccination. The source of this sequence is a man between 45 and 60 years old who received an inactivated influenza vaccine. J is TRBJ2-3 and V is TRBV4-3; TRBD2 might be the D (6 bases). CDR3 sequence reads: CASSQDFTGVRDTQYF. DNA of the CDR3: TGCGCCAGCAGCCAAGATTTTACGGGAGTGAGAGATACGCAGTATTTT.